This T cell receptor (beta chain) was sequenced during a study of regulatory T cells in long-lasting Graves disease. Findings and limits, study-wide: Whereas new patients shared roughly 910 public clonotypes, persistent patients shared more, at approximately 2,700. Thyroid tissue was not sampled; only peripheral blood was.

This CDR3 spans 15 amino acids. Germline loops: CDR1 LGHDT, CDR2 YNNKEL (reference sequence). V lost 3 bases and J 4 bases, leaving 13 bases between the germline ends. Specified time point: newly diagnosed GD, antithyroid drugs for less than 3 months. The TCR library used RNA extracted from PBMCs. HTBI primers from iRepertoire and Arm-PCR of CDR3 regions yielded the TCR beta libraries. Each CDR3 protein is one row after TCRdb ran MiXCR on the multiplex PCR reads. Altogether about 360,000 distinct CDR3 sequences are present, under 20% being singletons, with the ten largest covering 20%. This clonotype occurred a few times. Its antigen is unknown. Because the CDR3 is missing its conserved closing phenylalanine or tryptophan, this is likely a read error. These data are also associated with another study on T cells in Graves' hyperthyroidism and ophthalmopathy.

The rearrangement links TRBV3-1 to TRBJ1-5; maybe TRBD1 (5 bases). The clonotype was recovered from a woman between 18 and 29 years old with Graves disease. The material sequenced was peripheral blood mononuclear cells (PBMCs), taken at new diagnosis, from a patient treated with antithyroid drugs. CDR3 in DNA: TGTGCCAGCAGCCAGGAGGGGAAGAGGAATCAGCCCCAGCATTTG. It codes for CASSQEGKRNQPQHL.